This T cell receptor (beta chain) was sequenced for a study of T cell repertoires in cytomegalovirus infection. Background on the study: CMV epitopes used comprised recently identified HLA-C-restricted ones and well-studied HLA-B-restricted ones. Public TCR beta signatures provided an indication of both CMV infection and a matching HLA type. Overall study results and limits: HLA-C-restricted TCR beta clonotypes specific for CMV led the ex vivo response. Carriers of CMV plus the relevant HLA were identified by cumulative public TCR beta family frequency.

MiXCR, applied by TCRdb to the reads, yields one record per CDR3 protein. The sample contains a few hundred thousand distinct CDR3 sequences, roughly 42% of which appear only once. The V segment lost 0 bases and the J segment 2 bases; nucleotides outside the gene matches: 0. Per germline, CDR1 SEHNR and CDR2 FQNEAQ (reference sequence). The CDR3 spans 16 residues. The sample holds many counts of this clonotype. Its antigen is currently unknown. V gene TRBV7-9 combines with J gene TRBJ2-1, with 11 bases lining up with TRBD2. The origin of this receptor is a human donor in good health (CMV status not recorded). Some clones in this sample may be carry-over from other donors' samples. Specimen: cultured PBMCs, collected from culture after CMV antigen stimulation. The CDR3 DNA reads as TGTGCCAGCAGCTTAGCACTAGCGGGGGCCTACAATGAGCAGTTCTTC. The encoded protein is CASSLALAGAYNEQFF.